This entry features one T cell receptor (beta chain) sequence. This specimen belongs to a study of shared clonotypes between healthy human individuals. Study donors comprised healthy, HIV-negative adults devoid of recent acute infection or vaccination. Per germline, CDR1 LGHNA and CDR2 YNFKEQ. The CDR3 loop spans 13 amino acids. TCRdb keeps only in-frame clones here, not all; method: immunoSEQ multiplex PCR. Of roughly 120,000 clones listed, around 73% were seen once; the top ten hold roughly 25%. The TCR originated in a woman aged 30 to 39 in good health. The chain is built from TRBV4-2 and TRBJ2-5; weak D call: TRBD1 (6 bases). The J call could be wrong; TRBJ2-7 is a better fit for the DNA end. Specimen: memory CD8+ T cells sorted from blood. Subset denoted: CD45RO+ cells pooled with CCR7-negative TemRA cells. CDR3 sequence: CASSQFRGDEQYF. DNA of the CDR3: TGTGCCAGCAGCCAATTCAGGGGCGACGAGCAGTACTTC.